A single T cell receptor beta chain is shown here with its context. Its target is unknown. Whoever was chosen for sequencing had shown CD8+CD57+ cell expansion by flow cytometry. This sample is part of a study of CD8+CD57+ T cells in acquired aplastic anemia. Study results and caveats: Around 27 was the count of CD8+ CDR3 sequences that patients shared with controls.

The template used for profiling TCR beta VDJ and CDR3 was genomic DNA. TCRdb processed the reads anew with MiXCR; each CDR3 protein has one entry. This sample has under 350,000 distinct CDR3 sequences, with about three fifths found just once. The CDR3 is 14 amino acids. The V segment lost 6 bases and the J segment 6 bases; nucleotides outside the gene matches: 5. This receptor was identified in a human donor with aplastic anemia. V is TRBV12-3 or TRBV12-4 and J is TRBJ1-5, with 10 bases aligning to TRBD1. The sample taken for sequencing was sorted CD4+, CD8+, or CD8+CD57+ T cells (not recorded which) from PBMCs. The CDR3 sequence is CASRPGTGVQPQHF. CDR3 in DNA: TGTGCCAGCAGACCCGGGACAGGGGTTCAGCCCCAGCATTTT.